Below are 26 T cell receptor beta chains sequenced from a single sample in a study of T cells after yellow fever vaccination. TCRdb analysed the 5' RACE reads with MiXCR anew, one entry per CDR3 protein. The data show hundreds of thousands of distinct CDR3 sequences, over 8% seen once. The sequencing used PBMCs, collected on the day of the first yellow fever vaccination. These receptors were collected from a man aged 18 to 35 who received the YFV17D yellow fever vaccine.

In its sample, this clonotype was seen a few times. The chain joins TRBV12-3 or TRBV12-4 to TRBJ1-2, with TRBD1 identical over 9 bases. The CDR3 totals 13 residues. V was clipped by 6 bases and J by 6 bases; unmatched bases: 5. The CDR3 reads CASRFTGGNGYTF. For the CDR3, the DNA is TGTGCCAGCAGGTTTACAGGGGGCAATGGCTACACCTTC.

In nucleotides, the CDR3 is TGTGCCAGCAGTGGAAACAGGGGGAATGAGCAGTTCTTC. This encodes CASSGNRGNEQFF. The rearrangement joins TRBV6-1 to TRBJ2-1; 8 bases are a match to TRBD1. This CDR3 comprises 13 residues. The trim removed 4 bases at V and 7 bases at J, leaving 3 bases unmatched. Germline lookup yields CDR1 MNHNS and CDR2 SASEGT.

In this sample, this clonotype turned up many times. This chain connects TRBV7-6 to TRBJ2-5; D unresolved. Germline V gene sequence: CDR1 SGHVS, CDR2 FNYEAQ. The CDR3 has 14 amino acids. The V end lost 2 bases, the J end lost 4 bases, and 11 bases lay between the germline ends. The CDR3 protein is CASSLSRAGETQYF. The CDR3 DNA is TGTGCCAGCAGCTTAAGTAGGGCTGGAGAGACCCAGTACTTC. The full variable domain, its missing parts supplied by reference TRBV7-6 and TRBJ2-5, is GAGVSQSPRYKVTKRGQDVALRCDPISGHVSLYWYRQALGQGPEFLTYFNYEAQQDKSGLPNDRFSAERPEGSISTLTIQRTEQRDSAMYRCASSLSRAGETQYFGPGTRLLVL.

V gene TRBV7-6 combines with J gene TRBJ1-4; D perhaps matches TRBD1 (5 bases). This CDR3 has 15 amino acids. Germline V gives CDR1 SGHVS, CDR2 FNYEAQ. Trimming stripped 5 bases from V and 3 bases from J, with 13 bases between. In nucleotides, the CDR3 is TGTGCCAGCAGCGGGGGTCTTGCAGCTAATGAAAAACTGTTTTTT. This codes for CASSGGLAANEKLFF.

This clonotype was seen at least ten times. The chain employs TRBV9 and TRBJ2-1, with 9 nucleotides matching TRBD2. V gave up 2 bases and J gave up 7 bases; unmatched junction bases: 10. Germline V gene sequence: CDR1 SGDLS, CDR2 YYNGEE. The CDR3 extends over 16 amino acids. As DNA, the CDR3 is TGTGCCAGCAGCGTCCTCCCGGGACTAGCTATGAATGAGCAGTTCTTC. Translating it yields CASSVLPGLAMNEQFF.

The chain combines TRBV12-3 or TRBV12-4 with TRBJ1-5; no definite D call. This CDR3 is 13 amino acids long. V dropped 3 bases and J dropped 5 bases, with 8 bases sitting between them. CDR3 region: CASSFSLYQPQHF. The CDR3 DNA reads TGTGCCAGCAGTTTCAGCCTTTATCAGCCCCAGCATTTT.

This clonotype was counted a few times. J is TRBJ1-1 and V is TRBV20-1; tentatively, D is TRBD1 (5 bases). CDR1 and CDR2 from the germline V gene are DFQATT and SNEGSKA (reference sequence). This CDR3 contains 11 residues. Trimming removed 0 bases from V and 8 bases from J, with 7 bases in between. The CDR3 coding sequence is TGCAGTGCTAGAGATTGGGACGAAGCTTTCTTT. This encodes CSARDWDEAFF.

This clonotype was observed a few times. The chain has TRBV7-6 and TRBJ1-2, with D possibly being TRBD1 (5 bases). Germline CDR1 SGHVS, CDR2 FNYEAQ. With 5 bases removed from V and 8 bases from J, the gap between germline ends came to 15 bases. CDR3 size: 13 residues. The CDR3 sequence: CASSPGLRDGYTF. The CDR3 DNA reads TGTGCCAGCAGCCCCGGGTTAAGGGACGGCTACACCTTC.

This clonotype appeared a few times. The chain couples TRBV7-3 to TRBJ2-3; TRBD2 matches at 7 bases. Trimming cost V 1 base and J 0 bases; bases outside gene matches: 1. The CDR3 has 15 residues. Germline CDR1 SGHTA, CDR2 FQGTGA. CDR3 region: CASSLNGGSTDTQYF. The CDR3 region has the DNA TGTGCCAGCAGCTTAAACGGGGGGAGCACAGATACGCAGTATTTT.

The rearrangement links TRBV20-1 to TRBJ1-5, with D maybe TRBD1 (5 bases). The CDR3 consists of 16 residues. Germline V gene data show CDR1 as DFQATT and CDR2 as SNEGSKA (reference sequence). V gave up 0 bases and J gave up 2 bases, with 14 bases separating them. CDR3 sequence: CSARDPAGGGNQPQHF. CDR3 coding DNA: TGCAGTGCTAGAGATCCCGCCGGGGGAGGCAATCAGCCCCAGCATTTT.

Ten or more counts support this clonotype. The CDR3: CASSRQGTYGYTF. CDR3 in DNA: TGCGCCAGCAGTCGACAGGGTACCTATGGCTACACCTTC. This chain connects TRBV5-1 to TRBJ1-2, with TRBD1 identical over 7 bases. J gave up 4 bases and V 5 bases, and 5 bases lay outside the gene matches. Germline CDR1 reads SGHRS; CDR2 reads YFSETQ. The CDR3 has 13 amino acids.

This rearrangement joins TRBV6-5 to TRBJ1-4; D uncertain. CDR1 and CDR2 from the germline V gene are MNHEY and SVGAGI. This CDR3 region has 15 residues. Trimming stripped 4 bases from V and 0 bases from J, with 9 bases between. CDR3 bases: TGTGCCAGCAGTTTATATCTCGCAACTAATGAAAAACTGTTTTTT. Residues: CASSLYLATNEKLFF.

This clonotype has a count of ten or more. The gene calls are TRBV4-3 and TRBJ1-6; 10 bases line up with TRBD1. Germline V gene lookup returns CDR1 LGHNA and CDR2 YSLEER. The trim removed 4 bases at V and 1 base at J, leaving 1 base unmatched. CDR3 length: 16 residues. CDR3 sequence: CASSLGQGSYNSPLHF. As DNA, the CDR3 is TGCGCCAGCAGCCTGGGACAGGGGTCCTATAATTCACCCCTCCACTTT.

This clonotype was counted a few times. The chain links TRBV5-1 to TRBJ2-1; D gene uncertain. In germline, CDR1 is SGHRS, CDR2 YFSETQ. This CDR3 comprises 15 residues. The ends were cut back, 2 bases at V and 2 bases at J, with 11 bases in the middle. The CDR3 DNA is TGCGCCAGCAGCTTAGGGCAGGTGGCCTACAATGAGCAGTTCTTC. As protein: CASSLGQVAYNEQFF.

CDR3 in DNA: TGTGCCAGCAACCTGTTTCCGGGACTAGCGGTTTACGAGCAGTACTTC. Its protein product is CASNLFPGLAVYEQYF. The chain couples TRBV12-3 or TRBV12-4 to TRBJ2-7, with 11 positions matching TRBD2. CDR3 size: 16 residues. With 7 bases clipped from V and 4 bases from J, the junction kept 12 bases outside the gene matches.

This clonotype came up a few times. The chain has TRBV7-3 and TRBJ1-1, with no clear D. CDR1 is SGHTA and CDR2 is FQGTGA in the germline V gene. The CDR3 consists of 13 residues. V was clipped by 2 bases and J by 4 bases, with 8 bases between them. The CDR3 coding sequence is TGTGCCAGCAGCTTATACGAGAGCACTGAAGCTTTCTTT. It is translated as CASSLYESTEAFF.

V usage is TRBV4-1 and J usage is TRBJ1-1, with a weak D call TRBD1 (5 bases). The CDR3 consists of 15 residues. Looked up from germline, CDR1 is MGHRA and CDR2 is YSYEKL. Trimming removed 0 bases at V and 6 bases at J, with 14 bases between. CDR3 DNA sequence: TGCGCCAGCAGCCAAGAATCCCAGGGCGGGTCTGAAGCTTTCTTT. Its translation is CASSQESQGGSEAFF.

This clonotype was observed a handful of times. This sequence joins TRBV30 and TRBJ1-5, with D possibly matching TRBD1 (5 bases). This CDR3 has 13 residues. V was trimmed by 1 base and J by 3 bases, leaving 7 bases between them. The V gene's germline CDR1 is GTSNPN and CDR2 SVGIG (reference sequence). The CDR3, as DNA: TGTGCCTGGAGTGGGACATTCAATCAGCCCCAGCATTTT. Protein: CAWSGTFNQPQHF.

The chain employs TRBV12-3 or TRBV12-4 and TRBJ2-2, with D possibly matching TRBD1 (6 bases). There are 13 residues in the CDR3. Trimming shortened V by 6 bases and J by 9 bases, and 14 bases separated the two germline ends. DNA of the CDR3: TGTGCCAGCAGACCACTACAGGGCCGGGAGCTGTTTTTT. It translates to CASRPLQGRELFF.

This clonotype has a handful of counts. The chain employs TRBV19 and TRBJ1-5; 7 nucleotides align to TRBD1. The V and J ends lost 5 bases and 2 bases, in that order; junction bases with no gene match: 9. Germline loops: CDR1 LNHDA, CDR2 SQIVND (reference sequence). There are 16 residues in the CDR3. The CDR3 DNA sequence: TGTGCCAGTAGTGTCAACAGGGGCGGTGGCAATCAGCCCCAGCATTTT. Translation gives CASSVNRGGGNQPQHF. The variable domain in full, with the rest retrieved from reference TRBV19 and TRBJ1-5, is DGGITQSPKYLFRKEGQNVTLSCEQNLNHDAMYWYRQDPGQGLRLIYYSQIVNDFQKGDIAEGYSVSREKKESFPLTVTSAQKNPTAFYLCASSVNRGGGNQPQHFGDGTRLSIL.

This rearrangement joins TRBV29-1 to TRBJ2-2; a weak D match, TRBD2 (6 bases). The CDR3 length is 14 residues. V lost 4 bases to trimming and J lost 6 bases, with 15 bases between them. Germline V gives CDR1 SQVTM, CDR2 ANQGSEA. The CDR3 DNA is TGCAGCGTTGGGCGGGGAGGATCGGCCGGGGAGCTGTTTTTT. Amino acids: CSVGRGGSAGELFF.

This clonotype was seen many times. The V call is TRBV7-2, the J call TRBJ1-5; unclear D gene. CDR1 and CDR2 from the germline V gene are SGHTA and FQGNSA. V lost 4 bases and J 4 bases, leaving 11 bases between the germline ends. This CDR3 comprises 14 residues. The CDR3 loop is CASSSRSGNQPQHF. CDR3 bases: TGTGCCAGCAGCTCCAGGTCGGGGAATCAGCCCCAGCATTTT.

This rearrangement joins TRBV15 to TRBJ2-1; 13 bases match TRBD2. The V gene's germline CDR1 is LNHNV and CDR2 YYDKDF (reference sequence). The CDR3 is 17 residues long. V shed 3 bases and J 5 bases; nucleotides not matched to a gene: 7. The CDR3 is CATSREGGLAGNNEQFF. CDR3 in DNA: TGTGCCACCAGCAGGGAGGGGGGACTAGCGGGGAACAATGAGCAGTTCTTC.

The chain has TRBV3-1 and TRBJ1-1; D perhaps matches TRBD1 (5 bases). Trimming left V 0 bases short and J 5 bases short, with 16 bases between. The CDR3 is 16 residues long. Germline assignment: CDR1 LGHDT and CDR2 YNNKEL (reference sequence). CDR3: CASSQEGTAPRTEAFF. Here the CDR3 DNA reads TGTGCCAGCAGCCAAGAAGGGACCGCTCCTCGAACTGAAGCTTTCTTT.

This clonotype was observed at least ten times. The chain carries TRBV5-1 and TRBJ1-1, with D perhaps matching TRBD1 (5 bases). The CDR3 length is 17 residues. The germline V gene encodes CDR1 SGHRS and CDR2 YFSETQ. V lost 1 base, J lost 3 bases, and 19 bases lay in between. The CDR3 sequence: CASSLRGGGYSDTEAFF. CDR3 nucleotides: TGCGCCAGCAGCTTGAGGGGAGGTGGGTACAGCGACACTGAAGCTTTCTTT.

J is TRBJ1-6 and V is TRBV4-3; perhaps TRBD1 as D (6 bases). V was cut by 3 bases and J by 10 bases, with 10 bases left in between. This CDR3 has 13 amino acids. CDR1 and CDR2 from the germline V gene are LGHNA and YSLEER. The CDR3 reads CASSQLQGSPLHF. The CDR3, as DNA: TGCGCCAGCAGCCAGCTACAGGGATCACCCCTCCACTTT.